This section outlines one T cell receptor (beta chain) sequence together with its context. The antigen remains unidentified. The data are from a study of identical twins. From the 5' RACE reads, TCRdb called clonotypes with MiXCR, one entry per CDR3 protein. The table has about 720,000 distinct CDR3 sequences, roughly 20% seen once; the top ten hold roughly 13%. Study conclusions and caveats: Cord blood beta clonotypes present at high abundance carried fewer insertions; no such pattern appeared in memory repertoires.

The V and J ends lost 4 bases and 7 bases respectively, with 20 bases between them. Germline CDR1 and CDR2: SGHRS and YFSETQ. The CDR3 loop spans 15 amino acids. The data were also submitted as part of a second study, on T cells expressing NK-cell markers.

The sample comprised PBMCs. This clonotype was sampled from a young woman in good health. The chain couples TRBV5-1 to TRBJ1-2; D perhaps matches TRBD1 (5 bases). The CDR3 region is CASSPRARDMFGYTF. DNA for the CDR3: TGCGCCAGCAGCCCGCGGGCCAGGGATATGTTTGGCTACACCTTC.